This TCR beta chain was documented in a study of blood T cell repertoires in COVID-19 (dated by TCRdb to about 2020). Concerning the study at large: Samples covering the acute and convalescent phases of COVID-19 were provided by collaborators in the United States, Italy and Spain. The material from the prospective study consisted of cDNA or gDNA derived from T cells, B-cell-depleted T cells, or PBMCs. The dataset comprised deeply sampled blood TCRbeta repertoires from subjects exposed to, actively infected with, or recovered from COVID-19. The repertoires were made available in a free public database intended to serve as a resource for research on the immune response to SARS-CoV-2. The samples were drawn from the first 160 participants of the ongoing ImmuneRACE study and from 950 to 1,500 subjects provided by 6 global collaborators. Sample metadata almost always included a de-identified subject ID, COVID-19 status, age in years and sex. Where HLA class I and class II types were available, the types were taken from metadata supplied by the sample provider, not from assay-based typing.

Here is what the overall study found, with its caveats: Clinical and demographic metadata were provided uncurated, with the amount varying by source and participant.

Concerning this clone itself: The target of this receptor is not known. The record has no base qualities; no much larger clone is one base away.

The immunoSEQ Assay, a bias-controlled multiplex PCR, was used to amplify TCRbeta CDR3 regions from genomic DNA. In the source study's methods: The number of nucleated cells in each sample was estimated by amplification of reference gene primers within the assay. Sequence reads were collapsed and filtered to measure the absolute abundance of every unique TCRbeta CDR3 rearrangement. For each sample, productive Simpson clonality was calculated as the square root of Simpson's diversity index over productive rearrangements. The table comes from immuneACCESS by way of TCRdb, which keeps in-frame sequences with V and J called. Part of the clones is missing from these tables; in studies checked, under half for an unresolved V gene and the rest for unknown reasons. V and J calls and clone size are copied from that table; D and trimming were computed from the DNA. This sample has about 270,000 clones in its table, and just under 90% of those were observed once. 4.1% of the sample comes from the top ten.

The CDR3 contains 18 residues, cysteine and phenylalanine counted. Just the 54-base CDR3 DNA is kept, in frame starting at base 1. Reading the germline V gene gives CDR1 MDHEN and CDR2 SYDVKM. At the junction V is shortened by 3 bases and J by 7 bases, with 22 bases in between. Participants in the prospective study were enrolled through a virtual design, were aged about 18 to 90 years, and lived in approximately 25 United States geographic areas. To assign participants to cohorts, the prospective study relied on clinical history that participants themselves reported in a screening survey and a study questionnaire. Mobile phlebotomists in the prospective study collected whole blood, serum and a nasopharyngeal or oropharyngeal swab from every participant. Prospective study participants could optionally give additional blood draws and questionnaires over an approximately two-month period. Before DNA extraction, prospective study blood samples were shipped either frozen or at room temperature.

Sequenced input: PBMCs or T cells enriched from blood (not recorded which). The rearranged chain carries TRBV28 and TRBJ1-6; no D gene is confidently identified. This TCR was recovered from a woman aged 25 to 45 with acute COVID-19. The sequenced DNA is TGTGCCAGCAGTTTTTTTTCAGTCAGGTCAGACGGAAATTCACCCCTCCACTTT. Its translation reads: CASSFFSVRSDGNSPLHF.